A selection of T cell receptor beta chains follows, all from one sample in a study of cytomegalovirus exposure and HLA in healthy donors. The method was immunoSEQ multiplex PCR; TCRdb's version includes in-frame clones alone and lacks a portion of them. Of 130,000 to 150,000 clones in the sample, about four fifths were seen once. What was sequenced was PBMCs. Receptors were obtained from a man aged 35 to 55 in good health and CMV-seronegative. The CDR3 runs from the conserved cysteine through the conserved F or W. The D gene is left open where the match is weak. Not every row has a clone size; where given, it reads once, few, many or a size class.

clone_size j_call v_call d_call cdr3_nt cdr3_aa
- TRBJ1-4 TRBV21-1 - TGTGCCAGCAGCAATCTGTCTGAGGACGGGGTTGAAAAACTGTTTTTT CASSNLSEDGVEKLFF
- TRBJ2-3 TRBV2 - TGTGCCAGCAGTGAACCTGGGCGCGTAGCGGCAGATACGCAGTATTTT CASSEPGRVAADTQYF
- TRBJ2-1 TRBV5-8 TRBD1 TGTGCCAGCAGTCCCCTCGGGACAGGGGGCTCCGGTGAGCAGTTCTTC CASSPLGTGGSGEQFF
- TRBJ2-5 TRBV23-1 - TGCGCCAGCAGTCAATCCCAGGTTCGGCAAGAGACCCAGTACTTC CASSQSQVRQETQYF
- TRBJ2-7 TRBV11-2 - TGTGCCAGCAGCTTAGCCAGGGACTCCTACGAGCAGTACTTC CASSLARDSYEQYF
- TRBJ2-7 TRBV2 - TGTGCCAGCAGCCCCGAGGTCTACGAGCAGTACTTC CASSPEVYEQYF
- TRBJ1-6 TRBV5-1 TRBD1 TGCGCCAGCAGACTCACACAGGGGACTTCACCCCTCCACTTT CASRLTQGTSPLHF
- TRBJ2-2 TRBV7-9 TRBD1 TGTGCCAGCAGCCCCCGGTGGCTGGACAGGGAAGGAGCCGGGGAGCTGTTTTTT CASSPRWLDREGAGELFF
once TRBJ2-7 TRBV5-1 - TGCGCCAGCAGCTTGTCAGGGGATTACGAGCAGTACTTC CASSLSGDYEQYF
- TRBJ1-4 TRBV5-1 TRBD1 TGCGCCAGCAGCCTAGACAGGGCTAATGAAAAACTGTTTTTT CASSLDRANEKLFF
- TRBJ2-7 TRBV11-2 TRBD2 TGTGCCAGCAGCTTCGGGACTAGCGGGGGGAATACCTACGAGCAGTACTTC CASSFGTSGGNTYEQYF
- TRBJ2-7 TRBV5-1 - TGCGCCAGCAGATCCGACAGCCGCGAGCAGTACTTC CASRSDSREQYF
- TRBJ2-3 TRBV6-1 - TGTGCCAGCAGTGAGAGTAGTGGGGGCTGGGGCACAGATACGCAGTATTTT CASSESSGGWGTDTQYF
- TRBJ2-5 TRBV6-6 TRBD2 TGTGCCAGCAGTTACCCGTCACGGGAGGAAGAGACCCAGTACTTC CASSYPSREEETQYF
once TRBJ2-5 TRBV11-3 TRBD1 TGTGCCAGCAGCCCTCCGGGACAGGGGGCCGCAGAGACCCAGTACTTC CASSPPGQGAAETQYF
- TRBJ1-2 TRBV6-5 - TGTGCCAGCAGTCCCGACAGGCCCGGAGGCTACACCTTC CASSPDRPGGYTF
- TRBJ1-2 TRBV5-1 TRBD1 TGCGCCAGCAGCGGGGGGACAGCAGTAATCAACTATGGCTACACCTTC CASSGGTAVINYGYTF
few TRBJ1-3 TRBV7-8 - TGTGCCAGCAGCCGTGACAGGTCGACTGGAAACACCATATATTTT CASSRDRSTGNTIYF
- TRBJ1-1 TRBV6-5 - TGTGCCAGCAGTTACTTACCGGGTGAAGCTTTCTTT CASSYLPGEAFF
- TRBJ1-1 TRBV7-3 - TGTGCCAGCAGCCTTGGGGGACACATGAACACTGAAGCTTTCTTT CASSLGGHMNTEAFF
- TRBJ2-3 TRBV6-5 TRBD1 TGTGCCAGCAGTTACGAGTGGGGACAGGGTCAGGATTTT CASSYEWGQGQDF
- TRBJ2-7 TRBV5-1 TRBD1 TGCGCCAGCAGGGCGACAGGGGGACTAACCTACGAGCAGTACTTC CASRATGGLTYEQYF
- TRBJ2-7 TRBV10-1 - TGCGCCAGCAGTGATAGGGCAGGGCCCTACTACGAGCAGTACTTC CASSDRAGPYYEQYF
- TRBJ1-1 TRBV13 - TGTGCCAGCATCCGCGGGCGCTTGGACACTGAAGCTTTCTTT CASIRGRLDTEAFF
- TRBJ2-7 TRBV28 TRBD1 TGTGCCAGCAGTGCAACCGGGACAGCCTCCTACGAGCAGTACTTC CASSATGTASYEQYF
- TRBJ1-1 TRBV7-9 TRBD1 TGTGCCAGCAGCTTCCTAGTGGGACAGGGGGTGATGGACACTGAAGCTTTCTTT CASSFLVGQGVMDTEAFF
- TRBJ2-4 TRBV11-2 - TGTGCCAGCAACGACAGAGCCAAAAACATTCAGTACTTC CASNDRAKNIQYF
- TRBJ1-1 TRBV30 - TGTGCCTGGAGTGTACTTCGGAGGGAGGTTGAAGCTTTCTTT CAWSVLRREVEAFF
- TRBJ1-3 TRBV28 - TGTGCCAGCAGTGAGGAATTTAGAAACACCATATATTTT CASSEEFRNTIYF